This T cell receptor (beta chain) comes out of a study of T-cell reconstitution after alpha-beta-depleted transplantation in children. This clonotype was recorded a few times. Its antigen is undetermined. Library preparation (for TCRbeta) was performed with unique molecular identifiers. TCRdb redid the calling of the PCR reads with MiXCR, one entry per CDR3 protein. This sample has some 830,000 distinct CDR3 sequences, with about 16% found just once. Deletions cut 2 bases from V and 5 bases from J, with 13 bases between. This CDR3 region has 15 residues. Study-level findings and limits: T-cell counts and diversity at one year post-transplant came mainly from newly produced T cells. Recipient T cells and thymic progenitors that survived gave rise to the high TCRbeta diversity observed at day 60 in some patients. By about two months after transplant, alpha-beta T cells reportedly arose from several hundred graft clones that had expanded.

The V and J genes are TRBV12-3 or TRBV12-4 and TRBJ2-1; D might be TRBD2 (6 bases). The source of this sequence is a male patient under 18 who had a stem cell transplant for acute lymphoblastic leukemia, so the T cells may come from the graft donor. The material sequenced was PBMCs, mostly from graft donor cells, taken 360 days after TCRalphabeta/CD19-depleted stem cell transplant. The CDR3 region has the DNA TGTGCCAGCAGTTTACTCGGGAGACCCAACAATGAGCAGTTCTTC. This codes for CASSLLGRPNNEQFF.